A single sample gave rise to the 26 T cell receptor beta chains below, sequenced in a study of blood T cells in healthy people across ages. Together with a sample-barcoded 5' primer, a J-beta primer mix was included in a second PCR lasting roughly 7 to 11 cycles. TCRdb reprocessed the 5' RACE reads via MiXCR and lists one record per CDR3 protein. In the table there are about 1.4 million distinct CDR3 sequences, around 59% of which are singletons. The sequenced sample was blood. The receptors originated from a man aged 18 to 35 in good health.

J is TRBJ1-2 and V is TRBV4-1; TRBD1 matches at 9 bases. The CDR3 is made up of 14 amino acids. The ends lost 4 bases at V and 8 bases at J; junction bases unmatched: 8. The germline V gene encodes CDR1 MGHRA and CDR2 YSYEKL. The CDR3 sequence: CASSLGQGSEGYTF. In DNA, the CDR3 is TGCGCCAGCAGCCTCGGACAGGGGTCGGAAGGCTACACCTTC.

Here the CDR3 DNA reads TGCGCCAGCAGCTGGAAGATAGCGGGGGGGCCCGATACGCAGTATTTT. Protein sequence: CASSWKIAGGPDTQYF. The chain links TRBV5-1 to TRBJ2-3; TRBD2 matches 11 bases. V shed 3 bases and J 6 bases; nucleotides not matched to a gene: 9. The germline CDR1 and CDR2 sequences are SGHRS and YFSETQ. This CDR3 contains 16 residues.

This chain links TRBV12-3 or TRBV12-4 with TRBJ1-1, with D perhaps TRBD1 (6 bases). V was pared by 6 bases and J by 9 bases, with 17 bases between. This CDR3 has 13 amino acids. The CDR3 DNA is TGTGCCAGCAGCCTCCCTGGGGGCGCCCAAGCTTTCTTT. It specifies CASSLPGGAQAFF.

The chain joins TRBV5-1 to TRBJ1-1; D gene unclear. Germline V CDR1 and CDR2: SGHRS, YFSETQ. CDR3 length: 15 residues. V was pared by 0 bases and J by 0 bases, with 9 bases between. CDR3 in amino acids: CASSLGGDLNTEAFF. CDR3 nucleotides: TGCGCCAGCAGCTTGGGTGGGGATTTGAACACTGAAGCTTTCTTT.

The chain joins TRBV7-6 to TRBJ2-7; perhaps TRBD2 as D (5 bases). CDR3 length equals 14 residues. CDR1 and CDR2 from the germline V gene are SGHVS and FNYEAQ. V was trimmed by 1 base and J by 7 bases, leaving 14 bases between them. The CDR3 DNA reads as TGTGCCAGCAGCTTAGATCCGGCGGGTTGGGAGCAGTACTTC. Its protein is CASSLDPAGWEQYF.

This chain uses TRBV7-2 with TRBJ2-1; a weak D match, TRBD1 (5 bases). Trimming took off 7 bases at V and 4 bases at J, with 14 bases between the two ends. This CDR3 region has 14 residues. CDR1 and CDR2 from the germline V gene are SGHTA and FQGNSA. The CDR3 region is CASTLRGRYNEQFF. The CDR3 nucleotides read TGTGCCAGCACCCTTAGGGGTCGGTACAATGAGCAGTTCTTC.

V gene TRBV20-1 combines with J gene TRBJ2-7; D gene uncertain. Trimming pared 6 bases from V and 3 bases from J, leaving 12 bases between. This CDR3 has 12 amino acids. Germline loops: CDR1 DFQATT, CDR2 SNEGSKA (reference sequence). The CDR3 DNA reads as TGCAGTGCCAGTCAGCTATACTACGAGCAGTACTTC. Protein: CSASQLYYEQYF.

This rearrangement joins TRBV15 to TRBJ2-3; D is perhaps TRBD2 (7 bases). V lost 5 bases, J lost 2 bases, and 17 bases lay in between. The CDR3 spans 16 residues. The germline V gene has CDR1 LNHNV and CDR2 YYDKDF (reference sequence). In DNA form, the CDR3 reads TGTGCCACCAGCGAGAGCGGGGCAGGGGACACAGATACGCAGTATTTT. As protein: CATSESGAGDTDTQYF.

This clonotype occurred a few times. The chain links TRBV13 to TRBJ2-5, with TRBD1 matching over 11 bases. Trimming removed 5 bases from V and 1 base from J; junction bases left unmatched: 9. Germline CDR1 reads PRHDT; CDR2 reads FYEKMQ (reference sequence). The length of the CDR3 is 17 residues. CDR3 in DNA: TGTGCCAGCAGCCCCAGCGCCGGGACAGGGGGCCAAGAGACCCAGTACTTC. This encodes CASSPSAGTGGQETQYF.

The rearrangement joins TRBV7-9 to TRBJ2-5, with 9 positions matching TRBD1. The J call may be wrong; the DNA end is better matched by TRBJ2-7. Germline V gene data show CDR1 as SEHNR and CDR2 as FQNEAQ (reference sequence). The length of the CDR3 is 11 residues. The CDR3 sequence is CASGTGTEQYF. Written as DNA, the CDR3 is TGTGCCAGCGGGACAGGGACCGAGCAGTACTTC.

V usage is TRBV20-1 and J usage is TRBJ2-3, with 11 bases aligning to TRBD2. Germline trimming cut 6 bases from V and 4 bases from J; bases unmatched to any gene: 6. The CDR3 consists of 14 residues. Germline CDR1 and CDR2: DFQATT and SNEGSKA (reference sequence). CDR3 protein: CSARGLAEADTQYF. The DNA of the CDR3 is TGCAGTGCCAGGGGACTAGCGGAAGCAGATACGCAGTATTTT.

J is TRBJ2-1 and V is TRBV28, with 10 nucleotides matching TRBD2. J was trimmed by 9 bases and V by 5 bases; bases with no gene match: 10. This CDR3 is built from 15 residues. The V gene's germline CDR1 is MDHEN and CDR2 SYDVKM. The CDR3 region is CASSPLAGGVGEQFF. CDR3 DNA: TGTGCCAGCAGTCCCTTAGCGGGGGGCGTTGGTGAGCAGTTCTTC. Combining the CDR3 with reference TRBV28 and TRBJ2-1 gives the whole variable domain DVKVTQSSRYLVKRTGEKVFLECVQDMDHENMFWYRQDPGLGLRLIYFSYDVKMKEKGDIPEGYSVSREKKERFSLILESASTNQTSMYLCASSPLAGGVGEQFFGPGTRLTVL.

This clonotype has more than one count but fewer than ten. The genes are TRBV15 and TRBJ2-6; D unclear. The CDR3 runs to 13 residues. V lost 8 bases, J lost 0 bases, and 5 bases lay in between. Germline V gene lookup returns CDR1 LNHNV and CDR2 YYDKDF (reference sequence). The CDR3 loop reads CATDLSGANVLTF. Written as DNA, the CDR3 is TGTGCCACCGACCTCTCTGGGGCCAACGTCCTGACTTTC.

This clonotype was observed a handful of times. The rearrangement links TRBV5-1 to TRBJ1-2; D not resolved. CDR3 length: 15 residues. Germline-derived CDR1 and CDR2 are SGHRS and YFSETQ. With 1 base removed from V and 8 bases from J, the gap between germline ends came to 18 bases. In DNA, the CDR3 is TGCGCCAGCAGCTTGTGGGAGTGGGAGCCCGGGGGCTACACCTTC. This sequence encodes CASSLWEWEPGGYTF.

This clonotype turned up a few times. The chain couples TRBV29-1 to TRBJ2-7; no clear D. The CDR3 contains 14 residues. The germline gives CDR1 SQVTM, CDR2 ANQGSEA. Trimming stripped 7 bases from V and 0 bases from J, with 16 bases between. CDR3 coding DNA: TGCAGCGCCGTTCGCGCGACGAGCTCCTACGAGCAGTACTTC. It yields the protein CSAVRATSSYEQYF.

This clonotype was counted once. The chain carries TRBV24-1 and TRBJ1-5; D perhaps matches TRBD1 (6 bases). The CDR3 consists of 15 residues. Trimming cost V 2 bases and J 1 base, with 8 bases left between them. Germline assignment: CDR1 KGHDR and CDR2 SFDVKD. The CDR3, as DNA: TGTGCCACCAGTGATTCTGACAGGAGCAATCAGCCCCAGCATTTT. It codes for CATSDSDRSNQPQHF.

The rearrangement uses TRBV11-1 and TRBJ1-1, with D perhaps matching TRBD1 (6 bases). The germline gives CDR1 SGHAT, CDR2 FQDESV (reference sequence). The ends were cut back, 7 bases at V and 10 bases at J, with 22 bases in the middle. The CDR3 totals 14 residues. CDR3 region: CASNNGYLGTPAFF. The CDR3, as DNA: TGTGCCAGCAACAACGGTTATCTAGGGACACCAGCTTTCTTT.

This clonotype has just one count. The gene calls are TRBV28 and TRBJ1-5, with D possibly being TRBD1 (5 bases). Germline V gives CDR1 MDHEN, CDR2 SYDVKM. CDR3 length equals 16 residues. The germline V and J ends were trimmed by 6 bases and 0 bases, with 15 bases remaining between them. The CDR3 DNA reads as TGTGCCAGCAGCAACACGGGGGGAGTTAGCAATCAGCCCCAGCATTTT. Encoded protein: CASSNTGGVSNQPQHF.

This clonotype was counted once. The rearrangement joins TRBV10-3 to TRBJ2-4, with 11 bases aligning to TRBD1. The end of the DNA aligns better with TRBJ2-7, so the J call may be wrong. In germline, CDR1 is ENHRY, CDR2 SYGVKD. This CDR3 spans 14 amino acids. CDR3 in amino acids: CAINPGQGASEQYF. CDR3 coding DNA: TGTGCCATCAATCCCGGACAGGGGGCCTCCGAGCAGTACTTC.

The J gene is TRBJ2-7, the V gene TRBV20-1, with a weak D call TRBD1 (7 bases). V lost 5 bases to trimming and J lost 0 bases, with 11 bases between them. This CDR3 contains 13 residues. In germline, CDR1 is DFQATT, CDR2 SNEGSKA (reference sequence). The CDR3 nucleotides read TGCAGTGCTGACAGGGACTCCTCCTACGAGCAGTACTTC. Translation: CSADRDSSYEQYF.

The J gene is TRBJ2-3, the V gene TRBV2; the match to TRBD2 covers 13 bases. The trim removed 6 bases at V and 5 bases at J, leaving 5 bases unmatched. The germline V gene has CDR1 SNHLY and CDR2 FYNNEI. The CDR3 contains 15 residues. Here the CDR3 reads CASRGTSGTGDTQYF. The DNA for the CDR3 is TGTGCCAGCAGGGGGACTAGCGGGACTGGAGATACGCAGTATTTT.

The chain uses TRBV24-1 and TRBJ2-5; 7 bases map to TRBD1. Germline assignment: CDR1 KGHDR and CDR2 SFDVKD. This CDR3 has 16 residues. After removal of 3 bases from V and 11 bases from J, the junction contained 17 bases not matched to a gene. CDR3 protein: CATSDTTKGAVNEQYF. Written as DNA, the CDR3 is TGTGCCACCAGTGATACTACTAAGGGGGCGGTCAATGAGCAGTACTTC.

The CDR3 spells CASSSLTGELFF. The CDR3 DNA is TGTGCCAGCAGCTCTCTAACCGGGGAGCTGTTTTTT. The V call is TRBV5-6, the J call TRBJ2-2; D unresolved. CDR1 and CDR2 from the germline V gene are SGHDT and YYEEEE. Trimming took off 3 bases at V and 5 bases at J, with 5 bases between the two ends. The CDR3 has 12 residues.

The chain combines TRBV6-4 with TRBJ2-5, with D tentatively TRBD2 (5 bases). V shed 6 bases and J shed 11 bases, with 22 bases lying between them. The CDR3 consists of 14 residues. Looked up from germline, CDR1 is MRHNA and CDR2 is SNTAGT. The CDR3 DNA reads TGTGCCAGCAGACGGGCCTCAGGTGGAGGTCGGCAGTACTTC. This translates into CASRRASGGGRQYF.

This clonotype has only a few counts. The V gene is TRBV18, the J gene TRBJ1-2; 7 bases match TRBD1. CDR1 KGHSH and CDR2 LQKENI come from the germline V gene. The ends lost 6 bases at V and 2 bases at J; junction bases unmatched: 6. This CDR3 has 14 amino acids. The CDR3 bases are TGTGCCAGCTCGCCAGGGGACAGAAACTATGGCTACACCTTC. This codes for CASSPGDRNYGYTF.

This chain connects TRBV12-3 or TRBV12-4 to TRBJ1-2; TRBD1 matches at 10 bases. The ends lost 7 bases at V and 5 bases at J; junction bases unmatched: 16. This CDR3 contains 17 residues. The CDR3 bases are TGTGCCAGCACCCCTTTCCCGGGACAGGGGTTGCGTTATGGCTACACCTTC. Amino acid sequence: CASTPFPGQGLRYGYTF.